The 10 T cell receptor beta chains given below trace back to one sample, sequenced in a study of blood T cell repertoires in COVID-19. TCRdb's copy holds only in-frame clones and misses some; the assay was immunoSEQ multiplex PCR. The sample records fewer than 250,000 clones, 80% to 95% being singletons. Sequenced sample: peripheral blood. All receptors derive from a man in his 60s with COVID-19, enrolled during active disease.

The rearrangement links TRBV7-9 to TRBJ1-1; 7 nucleotides align to TRBD1. The V gene's germline CDR1 is SEHNR and CDR2 FQNEAQ (reference sequence). CDR3 size: 12 residues. The V and J ends lost 5 bases and 7 bases, in that order; junction bases with no gene match: 4. The CDR3 bases are TGTGCCAGCAGCATAGACAGGGATGAAGCTTTCTTT. Amino acid sequence: CASSIDRDEAFF.

This rearrangement joins TRBV5-5 to TRBJ1-6, with D perhaps matching TRBD1 (6 bases). This CDR3 has 14 residues. CDR1 is SGHKS and CDR2 is YYEKEE in the germline V gene (reference sequence). V lost 0 bases to trimming and J lost 5 bases, with 6 bases between them. CDR3 nucleotides: TGTGCCAGCAGCTTGGACAGGGATAATTCACCCCTCCACTTT. It translates to CASSLDRDNSPLHF. The full variable domain, in which reference TRBV5-5 and TRBJ1-6 provide the parts outside the CDR3, is DAGVTQSPTHLIKTRGQQVTLRCSPISGHKSVSWYQQVLGQGPQFIFQYYEKEERGRGNFPDRFSARQFPNYSSELNVNALLLGDSALYLCASSLDRDNSPLHFGNGTRLTVT.

The CDR3 sequence is CASSQGRGSEQYF. In nucleotides, the CDR3 is TGTGCCAGCTCTCAAGGCCGTGGGAGCGAGCAGTACTTC. The chain is built from TRBV18 and TRBJ2-7, with D possibly being TRBD2 (5 bases). Germline CDR1 is KGHSH and CDR2 is LQKENI. This CDR3 is built from 13 residues. Trimming left V 6 bases short and J 6 bases short, with 15 bases between.

V is TRBV19 and J is TRBJ2-1; 10 nucleotides align to TRBD2. The V gene's germline CDR1 is LNHDA and CDR2 SQIVND (reference sequence). The V segment lost 0 bases and the J segment 6 bases; nucleotides outside the gene matches: 8. CDR3 length equals 17 residues. Here the CDR3 reads CASSIDDSGRIGNEQFF. CDR3 in DNA: TGTGCCAGTAGTATAGATGATAGCGGGAGGATTGGCAATGAGCAGTTCTTC.

The chain joins TRBV19 to TRBJ1-2; TRBD1 matches at 8 bases. Germline trimming cut 5 bases from V and 4 bases from J; bases unmatched to any gene: 9. Per germline, CDR1 LNHDA and CDR2 SQIVND (reference sequence). This CDR3 has 15 residues. CDR3 loop: CASSSQGALPYGYTF. The DNA of the CDR3 is TGTGCCAGTAGTTCCCAGGGGGCTCTCCCCTATGGCTACACCTTC. Looking up the rest from reference TRBV19 and TRBJ1-2 gives the full variable domain: DGGITQSPKYLFRKEGQNVTLSCEQNLNHDAMYWYRQDPGQGLRLIYYSQIVNDFQKGDIAEGYSVSREKKESFPLTVTSAQKNPTAFYLCASSSQGALPYGYTFGSGTRLTVV.

This clone was recorded once. The chain uses TRBV19 and TRBJ2-1; 11 nucleotides line up with TRBD2. The CDR3 totals 15 residues. CDR1 and CDR2 (germline): LNHDA, SQIVND (reference sequence). J was trimmed by 7 bases and V by 7 bases; bases with no gene match: 9. The CDR3 bases are TGTGCCAGTACCGCACTAGCGGGAGTTGAAAATGAGCAGTTCTTC. This translates into CASTALAGVENEQFF.

The genes are TRBV6-5 and TRBJ1-1; TRBD1 matches 8 bases. The V gene end was trimmed by 2 bases and the J gene end by 6 bases; junction bases not matched to a gene: 5. The germline V gene encodes CDR1 MNHEY and CDR2 SVGAGI. There are 14 residues in the CDR3. CDR3 region: CASSYDRGRAEAFF. For the CDR3, the DNA is TGTGCCAGCAGTTACGACAGGGGTCGGGCTGAAGCTTTCTTT.

This sequence joins TRBV28 and TRBJ2-1; a weak D match, TRBD2 (5 bases). From germline, CDR1 is MDHEN and CDR2 SYDVKM. The ends were cut back, 3 bases at V and 10 bases at J, with 10 bases in the middle. The CDR3 is made up of 12 amino acids. The CDR3 sequence is CASSFIGNEQFF. Here the CDR3 DNA reads TGTGCCAGCAGTTTCATCGGGAACGAGCAGTTCTTC.

J is TRBJ2-7 and V is TRBV5-4; TRBD1 aligns across 7 bases. There are 15 residues in the CDR3. J lost 5 bases, V lost 3 bases, and 11 bases had no gene match. Per germline, CDR1 SGHNT and CDR2 YYREEE (reference sequence). Here the CDR3 DNA reads TGTGCCAGCAGCTCAAAAGGGGGCATACTTAACGAGCAGTACTTC. Amino acids: CASSSKGGILNEQYF.

The V gene is TRBV5-1, the J gene TRBJ1-2; D call uncertain. The germline V and J ends were trimmed by 0 bases and 3 bases, with 9 bases remaining between them. This CDR3 comprises 14 residues. Germline V gene sequence: CDR1 SGHRS, CDR2 YFSETQ. In DNA form, the CDR3 reads TGCGCCAGCAGCTTGGATTGGAGGGACTATGGCTACACCTTC. It translates to CASSLDWRDYGYTF.